A selection of T cell receptor beta chains follows, all from one sample in a study of T cell responses to AZD1222 COVID-19 vaccine. Sequencing used immunoSEQ multiplex PCR; TCRdb keeps in-frame clones, though not all of them. The sample shows more than 130,000 clones, approximately 90% of them seen only once. Sequenced material: peripheral blood, taken on day 0 of AZD1222 vaccination. These receptors originate from an adult in good health. CDR3s include the opening cysteine and the closing phenylalanine or tryptophan. A D gene is named only where the DNA matches it firmly. Some rows have no size entry. The others give once, few or many, or a class for an expanded clone.

j_call d_call clone_size cdr3_length v_call cdr3_nt cdr3_aa
TRBJ1-1 . once 15 TRBV29-1 TGCAGCGTTGCCGGTTTGGGAGGCGGGAACACTGAAGCTTTCTTT CSVAGLGGGNTEAFF
TRBJ1-5 TRBD1 . 14 TRBV2 TGTGCCAGCAGCGGGCAGGGGGTCAAACAGCCCCAGCATTTT CASSGQGVKQPQHF
TRBJ2-3 . . 16 TRBV9 TGTGCCAGCAGCTCACACGGCGGGACCTTCACAGATACGCAGTATTTT CASSSHGGTFTDTQYF
TRBJ2-3 . . 16 TRBV19 TGTGCCAGTACATCTGGGGGGGCCTTCAGCACAGATACGCAGTATTTT CASTSGGAFSTDTQYF
TRBJ2-7 TRBD2 . 16 TRBV11-3 TGTGCCAGCAGCTCTACCGGACTAGCGGCCTCCTACGAGCAGTACTTC CASSSTGLAASYEQYF
TRBJ1-1 . . 14 TRBV9 TGTGCCAGCACGCTTACTGAACGGAACACTGAAGCTTTCTTT CASTLTERNTEAFF
TRBJ2-3 . . 13 TRBV5-4 TGTGCCAGCAGCTTGGGACTAGGGGATACGCAGTATTTT CASSLGLGDTQYF
TRBJ1-4 . . 15 TRBV18 TGTGCCAGCTCACAAGGCCCGGGGGATAATGAAAAACTGTTTTTT CASSQGPGDNEKLFF
TRBJ2-5 TRBD2 . 15 TRBV6-5 TGTGCCAGCAGGAGGCGTGGGGGGGGAAAAGAGACCCAGTACTTC CASRRRGGGKETQYF
TRBJ2-7 . . 14 TRBV7-7 TGTGCCAGCAGCTTACAAGGGAATATCGACGAGCAGTACTTC CASSLQGNIDEQYF
TRBJ2-5 . . 16 TRBV24-1 TGTGCCACCAGTGACGGCGGGACAGCTAAAGGGGAGACCCAGTACTTC CATSDGGTAKGETQYF
TRBJ1-2 . . 13 TRBV7-2 TGTGCCAGCAACCCTACCGGGGAATTCGGCTACACCTTC CASNPTGEFGYTF
TRBJ2-2 . . 16 TRBV27 TGTGCCAGCAGTTTATTAAGGGTCCATAACACCGGGGAGCTGTTTTTT CASSLLRVHNTGELFF
TRBJ1-4 . . 16 TRBV11-2 TGTGCCAGCAGCTTAAGGCCGCCGCGCAGTAATGAAAAACTGTTTTTT CASSLRPPRSNEKLFF
TRBJ2-7 . once 15 TRBV11-1 TGTGCCAGCAGACCGACCACGTCGGGGTCCTACGAGCAGTACTTC CASRPTTSGSYEQYF
TRBJ1-2 . . 13 TRBV24-1 TGTGCCACCAGGCCCCCGGGGGGAGGTGGCTACACCTTC CATRPPGGGGYTF
TRBJ1-2 . once 15 TRBV5-1 TGCGCCAGCAGCTTGAGACAGATCACTAACTATGGCTACACCTTC CASSLRQITNYGYTF
TRBJ1-3 . . 18 TRBV4-2 TGTGCCAGCAGCCAAGAAGATGTGAGGTCTAGCTCTGGAAACACCATATATTTT CASSQEDVRSSSGNTIYF
TRBJ2-1 . . 14 TRBV6-2/TRBV6-3 TGTGCCAGCAGTTACTCCAGGGGAGGGAATGAGCAGTTCTTC CASSYSRGGNEQFF
TRBJ2-7 . . 14 TRBV9 TGTGCCAGCAGCGTAAGTAGACTAGAGAGCGAGCAGTACTTC CASSVSRLESEQYF
TRBJ2-1 . . 12 TRBV5-1 TGCGCCAGCAGCTTCCAGGGTGATGAGCAGTTCTTC CASSFQGDEQFF
TRBJ2-7 TRBD2 . 15 TRBV6-5 TGTGCCAGCAAATGGACTAGCGGGGGTGCCTACGAGCAGTACTTC CASKWTSGGAYEQYF
TRBJ1-5 . . 14 TRBV6-1 TGTGCCAGCAGTGAAGCAGGGGAGAATCAGCCCCAGCATTTT CASSEAGENQPQHF
TRBJ1-2 TRBD1 . 15 TRBV11-2 TGTGCCAGCAGCTCCCGACAGGGAGGTCCCTATGGCTACACCTTC CASSSRQGGPYGYTF
TRBJ2-7 . . 15 TRBV9 TGTGCCAGCAGCGTAGGGGTAGGGGCCCCCTACGAGCAGTACTTC CASSVGVGAPYEQYF
TRBJ1-4 TRBD1 . 16 TRBV6-2/TRBV6-3 TGTGCCAGCAGTTCCGGGACAGGGGGGATCAATGAAAAACTGTTTTTT CASSSGTGGINEKLFF
TRBJ1-6 TRBD1 . 13 TRBV13 TGTGCCAGCAGCTCGACAGGGGAGTCACCCCTCCACTTT CASSSTGESPLHF
TRBJ2-2 TRBD2 . 17 TRBV11-3 TGTGCCAGCAGCTTAGTCCGGGGACTAGCGGGAGTTGGGGAGCTGTTTTTT CASSLVRGLAGVGELFF
TRBJ1-5 . . 14 TRBV6-6 TGTGCCAGCAGCTCCGGGACGGAGAATCAGCCCCAGCATTTT CASSSGTENQPQHF
TRBJ1-2 . . 13 TRBV7-2 TGTGCCAGCAGGGCAACAGGGAGTCGGGGCTACACCTTC CASRATGSRGYTF
TRBJ2-7 . . 13 TRBV29-1 TGCAGCGCGTCGCGGGGCAGGGGGAACGAGCAGTACTTC CSASRGRGNEQYF
TRBJ1-1 . . 16 TRBV12-1 TGTGCCAGCAGCTTTCTATGGACAGGAGGAAGAACTGAAGCTTTCTTT CASSFLWTGGRTEAFF
TRBJ2-7 . once 14 TRBV18 TGTGCCAGCTCACCACCGAGGGCTCGTTACGAGCAGTACTTC CASSPPRARYEQYF
TRBJ1-6 . . 14 TRBV27 TGTGCCAGCAGTTTGGCACAGTATAATTCACCCCTCCACTTT CASSLAQYNSPLHF
TRBJ1-5 . . 15 TRBV21-1 TGTGCCAGCAGCAAGGGAGGGTGTGCGGATCAGCCCCAGCATTTT CASSKGGCADQPQHF
TRBJ1-1 . . 16 TRBV5-4 TGTGCCAGCAGTTATGGGGCCGTGACCTGGCGCACTGAAGCTTTCTTT CASSYGAVTWRTEAFF
TRBJ1-2 . . 14 TRBV20-1 TGCAGTGCTAGTGGGGGGCGAGAGACCTATGGCTACACCTTC CSASGGRETYGYTF
TRBJ1-2 . . 14 TRBV12-5 TGTGCTAGTGGTTTGGACCCCCGGTGGGATGGCTACACCTTC CASGLDPRWDGYTF
TRBJ1-6 . . 12 TRBV5-6 TGTGCCAGCAGCTTGTCCTATTCACCCCTCCACTTT CASSLSYSPLHF
TRBJ2-7 TRBD2 . 15 TRBV5-8 TGTGCCAGCAGCTTGGAAACACAAGCGGGGTACGAGCAGTACTTC CASSLETQAGYEQYF
TRBJ2-7 TRBD1 . 12 TRBV2 TGTGCCAGCAGCGAACAGGGGGCCGAGCAGTACTTC CASSEQGAEQYF